This T cell receptor beta chain comes out of a study of T cells after posttransplantation cyclophosphamide. The related graft donor's blood sample was taken on the day of bone marrow donation. At least ten counts were recorded for this clone. From germline, CDR1 is MNHEY and CDR2 SMNVEV (reference sequence). V was shortened by 5 bases and J by 2 bases, with 7 bases between the two germline ends. This CDR3 is 13 amino acids long. Method: immunoSEQ multiplex PCR; TCRdb's copy keeps in-frame clones and lacks some. This sample shows 44,000 or so clones and no singletons; 2% to 2.5% rests with the ten largest.

This clonotype originated in a man aged 35-49 years in good health, CMV-negative, and a related stem cell transplant donor. The source material was PBMCs. V usage is TRBV27 and J usage is TRBJ1-5; the D is unclear. The CDR3 coding sequence is TGTGCCAGCAGTGCAACGGGCAATCAGCCCCAGCATTTT. This sequence encodes CASSATGNQPQHF.